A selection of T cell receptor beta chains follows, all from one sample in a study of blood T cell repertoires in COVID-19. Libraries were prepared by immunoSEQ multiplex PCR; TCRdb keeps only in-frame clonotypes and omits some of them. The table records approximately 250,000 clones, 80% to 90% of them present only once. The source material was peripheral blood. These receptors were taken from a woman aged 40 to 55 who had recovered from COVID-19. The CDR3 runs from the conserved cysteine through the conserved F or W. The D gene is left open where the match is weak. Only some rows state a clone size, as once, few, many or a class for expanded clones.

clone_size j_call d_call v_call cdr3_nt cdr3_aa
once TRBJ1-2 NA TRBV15 TGTGCCACCAGCGCTGAAGGGGCGCTGGGCTATGGCTACACCTTC CATSAEGALGYGYTF
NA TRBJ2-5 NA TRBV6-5 TGTGCCAGCAGCTTTACCCTTCAGGGGAAAGAGACCCAGTACTTC CASSFTLQGKETQYF
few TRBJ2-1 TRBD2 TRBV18 TGTGCCAGCTCACCGGCTAGCGGGGGTGATGAGCAGTTCTTC CASSPASGGDEQFF
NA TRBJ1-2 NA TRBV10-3 TGTGCCATCAGTGAGTCCTTGACGGGGGAGTATGGCTACACCTTC CAISESLTGEYGYTF
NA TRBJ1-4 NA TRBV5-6 TGTGCCAGCAGCTTGGAAATAGATAATGAAAAACTGTTTTTT CASSLEIDNEKLFF
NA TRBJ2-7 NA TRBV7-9 TGTGCCAGCAGCCCGCGTGGGGGGTCAGGGTCCCACGAGCAGTACTTC CASSPRGGSGSHEQYF
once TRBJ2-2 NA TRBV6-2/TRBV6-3 TGTGCCAGCAGCCAACTACTAATCGGGGAGCTGTTTTTT CASSQLLIGELFF
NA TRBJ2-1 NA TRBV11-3 TGTGCCAGCAGCTTAGTTGGCAATATGGGGGCCAATGAGCAGTTCTTC CASSLVGNMGANEQFF
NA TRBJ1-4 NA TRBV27 TGTGCCAGCAGTACCTCATCTCCCCTGGCCGCAACTAATGAAAAACTGTTTTTT CASSTSSPLAATNEKLFF
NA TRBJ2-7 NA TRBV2 TGTGCCAGCAACCTCGGGGGGCCTCCCTACGAGCAGTACTTC CASNLGGPPYEQYF
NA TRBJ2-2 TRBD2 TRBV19 TGTGCCAGTATGGGGACTAGCGGGGCGAACACCGGGGAGCTGTTTTTT CASMGTSGANTGELFF
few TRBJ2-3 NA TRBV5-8 TGTGCCAGCAGCTTCGGACATCGTACAGATACGCAGTATTTT CASSFGHRTDTQYF